These T cell receptor beta chains were read from a single sample in a study of T cells after yellow fever vaccination. TCRdb processed the 5' RACE reads anew with MiXCR; each CDR3 protein has one entry. The table records around 310,000 distinct CDR3 sequences, 8.7% of them present only once. The sequencing used PBMCs, collected on the day of the first yellow fever vaccination. These TCRs come from a man younger than 30 who received the YFV17D yellow fever vaccine. Both conserved end residues are part of each CDR3.

CDR3: CASSFYTGELFF; V: TRBV27
CDR3: CASSAPKGGGRTDTQYF; V: TRBV9
CDR3: CARSRGSYEQYF; V: TRBV7-9
CDR3: CASSSPGLGYEQYF; V: TRBV7-9
CDR3: CASSPRPGQGGGYTF; V: TRBV5-4
CDR3: CASSPRPTGSSTDTQYF; V: TRBV4-3
CDR3: CASSIRVEQFF; V: TRBV12-3/TRBV12-4
CDR3: CASSRFTDTQYF; V: TRBV11-2
CDR3: CASSLIRESVYEQYF; V: TRBV7-3
CDR3: CASSRTGFQDSPLHF; V: TRBV6-5
CDR3: CASSPGRWNTEAFF; V: TRBV27
CDR3: CASNEAGLINQPQHF; V: TRBV19
CDR3: CAQGGTSGNTIYF; V: TRBV12-3/TRBV12-4
CDR3: CASSFGQGALETQYF; V: TRBV5-1
CDR3: CASSLFGGAFADTQYF; V: TRBV28
CDR3: CASSSPRQGRSGYTF; V: TRBV11-2
CDR3: CASSPGLAGSSYNEQFF; V: TRBV5-1
CDR3: CASSPAGRTQYF; V: TRBV12-3/TRBV12-4
CDR3: CASSQGHMAKNIQYF; V: TRBV4-2
CDR3: CASSTPTSGGYTQYF; V: TRBV28
CDR3: CASSVAGIETQYF; V: TRBV9
CDR3: CSVEPPDRDEQYF; V: TRBV29-1
CDR3: CSVEGQGGNTEAFF; V: TRBV29-1
CDR3: CASSFGVRLQETQYF; V: TRBV12-3/TRBV12-4
CDR3: CASSKLAGGQETQYF; V: TRBV6-1
CDR3: CASSLLRPPDTQYF; V: TRBV5-1
CDR3: CASSYDTYATAQETQYF; V: TRBV6-5
CDR3: CRGPRGYTF; V: TRBV20-1
CDR3: CASRLKVVTETQYF; V: TRBV28
CDR3: CASSRDKANYGYTF; V: TRBV27
CDR3: CASSLFRTTTDTQYF; V: TRBV5-1
CDR3: CASSLSSGTNTGELFF; V: TRBV7-2
CDR3: CATQGYGAGYTF; V: TRBV10-3
CDR3: CASSLQTGTTEAFF; V: TRBV5-1
CDR3: CAWSVPWNTEAFF; V: TRBV30
CDR3: CASSLASGSGTEAFF; V: TRBV5-5
CDR3: CASSTRDRVSTDTQYF; V: TRBV4-2
CDR3: CASSPGTDDSPLHF; V: TRBV5-4
CDR3: CASSLATEQFF; V: TRBV12-3/TRBV12-4
CDR3: CASSTGSIIHPLHF; V: TRBV12-3/TRBV12-4
CDR3: CSVEGQGAEGEQFF; V: TRBV29-1